This entry features one TCR beta chain sequence. With 0 bases clipped from V and 0 bases from J, the junction kept 0 bases outside the gene matches. The CDR3 spans 15 residues. The germline V gene encodes CDR1 WNHNN and CDR2 SYGVQD (reference sequence). The entry originates in a study of blood T cell repertoires in COVID-19. Across the whole study: T cells, B-cell-depleted T cells, or PBMCs provided the cDNA or gDNA that served as material.

Clones were read by immunoSEQ multiplex PCR, and TCRdb kept only the in-frame ones, dropping some. Of approximately 280,000 clones in the sample, 75% to 90% were seen once. This TCR derives from a woman in her sixties with acute or convalescent COVID-19. The specimen was peripheral blood. The V and J genes are TRBV10-1 and TRBJ2-5, with 8 positions matching TRBD1. The CDR3 protein is CASSESGQDQETQYF. The CDR3 DNA reads as TGCGCCAGCAGTGAGTCGGGACAGGACCAAGAGACCCAGTACTTC.